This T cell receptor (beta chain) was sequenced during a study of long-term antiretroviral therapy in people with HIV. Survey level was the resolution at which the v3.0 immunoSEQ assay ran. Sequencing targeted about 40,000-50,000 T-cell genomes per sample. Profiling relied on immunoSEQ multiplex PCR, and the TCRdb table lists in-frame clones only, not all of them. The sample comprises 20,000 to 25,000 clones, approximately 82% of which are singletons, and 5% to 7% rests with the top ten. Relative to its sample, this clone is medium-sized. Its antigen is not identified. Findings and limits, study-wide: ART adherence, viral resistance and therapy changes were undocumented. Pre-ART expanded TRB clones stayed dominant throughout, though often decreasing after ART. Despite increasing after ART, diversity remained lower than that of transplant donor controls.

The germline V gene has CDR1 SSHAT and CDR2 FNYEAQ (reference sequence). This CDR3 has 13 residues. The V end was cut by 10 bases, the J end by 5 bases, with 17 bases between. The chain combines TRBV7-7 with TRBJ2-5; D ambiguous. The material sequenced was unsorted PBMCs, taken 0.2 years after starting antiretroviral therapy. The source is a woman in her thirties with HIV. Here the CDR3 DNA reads TGTGCCACCCGGCTGGGCCCTTCCGAGACCCAGTACTTC. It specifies CATRLGPSETQYF.